The clone carrying this T cell receptor (beta chain) has only a few counts. This sample was included in a study of blood T cell repertoires in COVID-19. Study-wide context: The study drew acute and convalescent COVID-19 samples from the United States, Italy and Spain. Sources were T cells, B-cell-depleted T cells, or PBMCs; the material itself was cDNA or gDNA.

This CDR3 spans 14 amino acids. CDR1 SNHLY and CDR2 FYNNEI come from the germline V gene. V lost 4 bases, J lost 5 bases, and 5 bases stayed unmatched. Original data processing: The authors estimated nucleated cell counts from reference gene primer amplification. This table comes from immunoSEQ multiplex PCR, and its TCRdb copy is limited to in-frame clones, with some not included. That table gives V, J and clone size, and the DNA gave D and trimming. The table shows over 35,000 clones, with about 80% occurring only once. The receptor's source is a man aged 55 to 70 with active COVID-19. The specimen sequenced was peripheral blood. The J gene is TRBJ1-1, the V gene TRBV2; TRBD1 matches 9 bases. This CDR3 reads CASSAGTGRTEAFF. The CDR3 DNA is TGTGCCAGCAGTGCCGGGACAGGGAGGACTGAAGCTTTCTTT.